This T cell receptor beta chain was observed in a study of cytomegalovirus exposure and HLA in healthy donors. Findings and caveats of the study: Diagnosis of cytomegalovirus status made by the classifier reportedly showed high specificity and sensitivity. Researchers catalogued approximately 160 TCR beta chains as cytomegalovirus-associated. Researchers reported that a few CMV-associated chains were confirmed in vitro as CMV antigen-specific.

Separate from the 666-subject first cohort was the roughly 120-subject validation cohort, to which the donors belonged. V lost 3 bases and J lost 7; bases outside the gene matches: 1. Germline values: CDR1 SGHAT, CDR2 FQNNGV. This CDR3 has 13 residues. Profiled with immunoSEQ multiplex PCR; TCRdb holds only in-frame clones, not every one. The sample records under 200,000 clones, roughly 89% being singletons. Concerning this clone: Its target is unknown.

The receptor was derived from a man between 18 and 29 years old in good health and CMV-seropositive. The sequenced material came from PBMCs. This chain joins TRBV11-2 and TRBJ2-1; 9 bases are a match to TRBD1. CDR3 in DNA: TGTGCCAGCAGCTTGGACAGGGGTAATGAGCAGTTCTTC. It encodes CASSLDRGNEQFF.